What follows describes a single T cell receptor beta chain. Its antigen is as yet unknown. TCRdb keeps only in-frame clones here, not all; method: immunoSEQ multiplex PCR. The table lists some 580,000 clones, about 97% of them singletons. This record comes from a study of shared clonotypes between healthy human individuals. Study-wide context: The people who gave samples were two women and a few men aged 18 to 49.

Study findings and constraints: What naive subsets generally showed was a larger estimated richness than memory subsets showed.

All donors were healthy HIV-negative adults lacking recent acute infections or vaccinations. Both subsets, CD45RA+ naive and CD45RA-negative memory, were split from the CD4+ cells. The length of the CDR3 is 14 residues. The germline V gene has CDR1 SEHNR and CDR2 FQNEAQ (reference sequence). The V gene end was trimmed by 5 bases and the J gene end by 4 bases; junction bases not matched to a gene: 5. Specimen: naive CD4+ T cells sorted from blood. Described subset: CD45RA+ positively selected. This rearrangement joins TRBV7-9 to TRBJ2-4; 7 bases line up with TRBD2. The clonotype was recovered from a woman aged 25 to 39 in good health. The CDR3 sequence is CASSTREEKNIQYF. The CDR3 DNA follows: TGTGCCAGCAGCACCCGGGAGGAGAAAAACATTCAGTACTTC.